This T cell receptor beta chain was identified during a study of shared clonotypes between healthy human individuals. The CDR3 is made up of 15 amino acids. Germline loops: CDR1 SGHRS, CDR2 YFSETQ. Per sorted-subset replicate PCR, input was approximately 0.2 ug DNA, representing tens of thousands of T cell genomes. Libraries were prepared by immunoSEQ multiplex PCR; TCRdb keeps only in-frame clonotypes and omits some of them. Counted here are 550,000 to 850,000 clones, roughly 72% occurring once; the ten biggest clones make up about 1.7%. Study-wide findings and caveats: An anticipated effect of sequencing depth on clonotype sharing among donors was recognized. Donor scarcity curtailed the genetic and exposure-history diversity represented herein.

Note on this clone: Its antigen is not identified. Relative to the germline gene, one junction end is altered; a read error may explain this.

The sequence came from a woman aged 25 to 39 in good health. The sample was memory CD4+ T cells sorted from blood. The subset is: CD45RA-negative fraction. V and J are TRBV5-1 and TRBJ2-2; D gene uncertain. CDR3 sequence (DNA): TGTGCCAGCAGCTTGGAGCCTACGAACACCGGGGAGCTGTTTTTT. As protein: CASSLEPTNTGELFF.